Listed below are T cell receptor beta chains from one sample, sequenced in a study of Ad26.COV2.S vaccination and SARS-CoV-2 variants. Repertoires were generated with immunoSEQ multiplex PCR, while TCRdb's copy carries only in-frame clones and drops some. The sample carries 380,000 or so clones, about 88% recorded once. The sequences come from peripheral blood, collected in a trial of Ad26.COV2.S vaccine versus placebo. All receptors come from a person between 18 and 65 years old who received the Ad26.COV2.S COVID-19 vaccine or a placebo. The CDR3 runs from the conserved cysteine through the conserved F or W. The D gene is left open where the match is weak. Clone size is given for some rows only: seen once, a few or many times, or a class if the clone is expanded.

CDR3aa	CDR3nt	d_gene	v_gene	j_gene	abundance
CASSRTGRGDGTQGIYEQYF	TGTGCCAGCAGCCGCACTGGCCGGGGGGACGGGACTCAGGGGATCTACGAGCAGTACTTC	NA	TRBV6-2/TRBV6-3	TRBJ2-7	NA
CASSYGAAAEAFF	TGTGCCAGCAGTTACGGAGCGGCAGCTGAAGCTTTCTTT	NA	TRBV6-5	TRBJ1-1	NA
CASSFQAGTYNEQFF	TGTGCCAGCAGCTTCCAGGCGGGGACCTACAATGAGCAGTTCTTC	NA	TRBV5-5	TRBJ2-1	NA
CASSPESSGNTIYF	TGCGCCAGCAGCCCCGAGAGCTCTGGAAACACCATATATTTT	NA	TRBV4-1	TRBJ1-3	NA
CASSLGGTQETQYF	TGTGCCAGCAGCTTAGGAGGGACACAAGAGACCCAGTACTTC	NA	TRBV7-9	TRBJ2-5	once
CAISESGYEQYF	TGTGCCATCAGTGAGTCGGGGTACGAGCAGTACTTC	NA	TRBV10-3	TRBJ2-7	NA
CASSAPGGEGYTF	TGCGCCAGCAGTGCCCCCGGCGGAGAGGGCTACACCTTC	NA	TRBV5-1	TRBJ1-2	NA
CASSGGNWGQPQHF	TGTGCCAGCAGTGGAGGGAACTGGGGACAGCCCCAGCATTTT	NA	TRBV2	TRBJ1-5	NA
CATSWGQTNTEAFF	TGTGCCACCTCGTGGGGGCAGACGAACACTGAAGCTTTCTTT	NA	TRBV6-6	TRBJ1-1	NA
CASSSGQGARSPLHF	TGTGCCAGTAGTTCGGGACAGGGAGCGAGATCACCCCTCCACTTT	TRBD1	TRBV19	TRBJ1-6	NA
CVRSPRTSGLYYEQYF	TGTGTCAGAAGCCCAAGAACTAGCGGCCTTTACTACGAGCAGTACTTC	NA	TRBV7-5	TRBJ2-7	once
CASSVEYGRAYEQYF	TGTGCCAGCAGCGTAGAGTACGGGAGGGCCTACGAGCAGTACTTC	TRBD2	TRBV9	TRBJ2-7	NA
CASGGLAGSTDTQYF	TGCGCCAGCGGAGGACTAGCGGGATCCACAGATACGCAGTATTTT	TRBD2	TRBV4-3	TRBJ2-3	NA
CASRERTGAGNTIYF	TGTGCCAGCAGGGAGAGGACAGGGGCCGGAAACACCATATATTTT	TRBD1	TRBV2	TRBJ1-3	NA
CSGIQETEAFF	TGCAGCGGTATACAGGAGACTGAAGCTTTCTTT	NA	TRBV29-1	TRBJ1-1	NA
CASTNDRGRNQPQHF	TGTGCCAGCACCAACGACAGGGGGCGCAATCAGCCCCAGCATTTT	TRBD1	TRBV2	TRBJ1-5	NA
CAMDRQGYEQYF	TGTGCCATGGACCGACAGGGGTACGAGCAGTACTTC	TRBD1	TRBV30	TRBJ2-7	NA
CSASRRGGTDTQYF	TGCAGTGCTAGTCGGCGGGGGGGGACAGATACGCAGTATTTT	TRBD2	TRBV20-1	TRBJ2-3	NA
CASSTTGVPGELFF	TGTGCCAGCAGTACGACAGGGGTCCCCGGGGAGCTGTTTTTT	TRBD1	TRBV28	TRBJ2-2	NA
CASSQTSGAYNEQFF	TGCGCCAGCAGCCAGACTAGCGGGGCATACAATGAGCAGTTCTTC	TRBD2	TRBV4-3	TRBJ2-1	few
CSVEDRRDEQFF	TGCAGCGTTGAAGATCGGCGCGATGAGCAGTTCTTC	NA	TRBV29-1	TRBJ2-1	NA
CASSGTGSSHSPLHF	TGTGCCAGCAGTGGGACAGGGAGTTCCCATTCACCCCTCCACTTT	TRBD1	TRBV6-4	TRBJ1-6	NA
CASSKSRALDYGYTF	TGTGCCAGCAGCAAAAGCAGGGCCCTGGACTATGGCTACACCTTC	NA	TRBV11-2	TRBJ1-2	NA